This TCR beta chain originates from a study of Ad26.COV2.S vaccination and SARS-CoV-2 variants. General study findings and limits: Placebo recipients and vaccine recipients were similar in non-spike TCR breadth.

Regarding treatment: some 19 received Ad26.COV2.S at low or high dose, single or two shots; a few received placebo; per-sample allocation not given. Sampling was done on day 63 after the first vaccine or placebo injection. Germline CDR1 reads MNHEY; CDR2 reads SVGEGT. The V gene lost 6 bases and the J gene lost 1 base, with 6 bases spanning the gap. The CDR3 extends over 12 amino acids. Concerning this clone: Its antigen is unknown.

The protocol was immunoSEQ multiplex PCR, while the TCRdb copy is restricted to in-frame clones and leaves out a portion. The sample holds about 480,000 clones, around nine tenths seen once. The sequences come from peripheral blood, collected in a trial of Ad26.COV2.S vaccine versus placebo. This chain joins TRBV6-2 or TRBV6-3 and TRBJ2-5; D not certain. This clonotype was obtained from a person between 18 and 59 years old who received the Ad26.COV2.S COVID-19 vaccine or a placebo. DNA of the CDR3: TGTGCCAGCAGCGGCAGCCAAGAGACCCAGTACTTC. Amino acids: CASSGSQETQYF.